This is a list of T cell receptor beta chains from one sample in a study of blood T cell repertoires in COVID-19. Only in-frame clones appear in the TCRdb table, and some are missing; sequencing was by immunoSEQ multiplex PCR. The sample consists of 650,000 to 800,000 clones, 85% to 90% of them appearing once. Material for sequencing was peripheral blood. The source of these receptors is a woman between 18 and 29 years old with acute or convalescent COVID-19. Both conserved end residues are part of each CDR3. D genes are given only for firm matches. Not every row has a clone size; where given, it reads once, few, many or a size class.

TGTGCCAGCAGGAACAATACAACTAATGAAAAACTGTTTTTT CASRNNTTNEKLFF TRBV6-5 NA NA TRBJ1-4
TGTGCCAGCAGTGAATCGTTTGGACAGGGGGCTCGGGGCGGAAGCAATCAGCCCCAGCATTTT CASSESFGQGARGGSNQPQHF TRBV2 TRBD1 NA TRBJ1-5
TGTGCCAGCAGCGTAGCGGGGGGGCTCAACGAGCAGTACTTC CASSVAGGLNEQYF TRBV9 TRBD2 NA TRBJ2-7
TGCGCCAGCAGCCAAGACCCAGATTGGACAGGGTTAAATCAGCCCCAGCATTTT CASSQDPDWTGLNQPQHF TRBV4-1 TRBD1 NA TRBJ1-5
TGTGCCAGCAGCCTAACGGGACAGCCGAACACTGAAGCTTTCTTT CASSLTGQPNTEAFF TRBV7-2 TRBD1 once TRBJ1-1
TGTGCCAGCAGCTCCCGGACAGGGAGGTTGGGCTCCTATAATTCACCCCTCCACTTT CASSSRTGRLGSYNSPLHF TRBV7-2 TRBD1 NA TRBJ1-6
TGTGCCAGCAGCCCGGGAGCCCTGGGCGGCTACACCTTC CASSPGALGGYTF TRBV11-1 NA NA TRBJ1-2
TGCGCCAGCAGCCCTACACAGCCCCGACAGGTTGATGGCTACACCTTC CASSPTQPRQVDGYTF TRBV4-1 NA NA TRBJ1-2
TGCAGCGTTGCGGGACACTCCACCGGGGAGCTGTTTTTT CSVAGHSTGELFF TRBV29-1 NA NA TRBJ2-2
TGTGCCTGGAACCCCGGGACAGGGTGGACTGAAGCTTTCTTT CAWNPGTGWTEAFF TRBV30 TRBD1 NA TRBJ1-1
TGTGCCAGCAGTCGACAGGGCAAAGCTTTCTTT CASSRQGKAFF TRBV6-5 TRBD1 NA TRBJ1-1
TGTGCCAGCAGTGTAGCGGGGGGTCAGTTCTTC CASSVAGGQFF TRBV6-1 TRBD2 NA TRBJ2-1
TGTGCCAGCAGTGACTCCTCATGGGTAGCGGGGGAGATGAACACCGGGGAGCTGTTTTTT CASSDSSWVAGEMNTGELFF TRBV6-4 TRBD2 NA TRBJ2-2
TGTGCCAGTAGCCTTTTTAGCGGGGGGGTGAATGAGCAGTTCTTC CASSLFSGGVNEQFF TRBV19 TRBD2 NA TRBJ2-1
TGCAGCGTTGAAGACACGGGTGAGGCTTTCTTT CSVEDTGEAFF TRBV29-1 NA NA TRBJ1-1
TGTGCCAGCAGTGAAGTAACTGACGGAGGCCGAAACACCATATATTTT CASSEVTDGGRNTIYF TRBV6-1 NA few TRBJ1-3
TGTGCCATCAGTGAGGTCCAGGCTAGGGGAGCTTTCTTT CAISEVQARGAFF TRBV10-3 NA NA TRBJ1-1
TGTGCCATCAGTGAGAGCAGGGAGGGTGGCTACACCTTC CAISESREGGYTF TRBV10-3 NA NA TRBJ1-2
TGTGCCACCAGTGATTTTGGAGGTCAGAGCCAAGAGACCCAGTACTTC CATSDFGGQSQETQYF TRBV24-1 NA NA TRBJ2-5
TGTGCCAGCAGGGTGGGCTCCAACTACGAGCAGTACTTC CASRVGSNYEQYF TRBV6-5 NA NA TRBJ2-7
TGTGCCAGCAGCGCACCGTCGGGGAGCACTGAAGCTTTCTTT CASSAPSGSTEAFF TRBV7-9 NA NA TRBJ1-1
TGTGCCAGTAGGGGGACAGAAGCTTTCTTT CASRGTEAFF TRBV18 NA NA TRBJ1-1